This T cell receptor beta chain was identified during a study of blood T cell repertoires in COVID-19. Study-wide background: There were acute and convalescent COVID-19 samples, and they came from the United States, Italy and Spain. From T cells, B-cell-depleted T cells, or PBMCs came the material, which was cDNA or gDNA.

Seattle's cohort entered during active infection and was followed longitudinally. The V and J ends lost 0 bases and 5 bases, in that order; junction bases with no gene match: 12. In germline, CDR1 is KGHSH, CDR2 LQKENI. This CDR3 is 17 amino acids long. Original processing methods: Amplification with reference gene primers provided the estimates of nucleated cell counts. Only in-frame clones appear in the TCRdb table, and some are missing; sequencing was by immunoSEQ multiplex PCR. That table gives V, J and clone size, and the DNA gave D and trimming. Of tens of thousands of clones listed, around 87% are singletons.

The origin of this receptor is a man aged 35-49 years with COVID-19, enrolled during active disease. Specimen: peripheral blood. The chain recombines TRBV18 with TRBJ2-5; TRBD1 matches at 7 bases. The CDR3 loop reads CASSPPGQAVGWETQYF. DNA of the CDR3: TGTGCCAGCTCACCACCTGGACAGGCCGTGGGGTGGGAGACCCAGTACTTC.